The rows below give T cell receptor beta chains drawn from one sample of a study of CD8 T cells in Susac syndrome. Each CDR3 protein gets one entry after TCRdb re-called the immunoSEQ multiplex PCR reads with MiXCR. Among fewer than 200,000 distinct CDR3 sequences listed, over 75% were seen once. Sequenced sample: CD4+ T cells from PBMCs. Every receptor here comes from a human donor with Susac syndrome. CDR3s include the opening cysteine and the closing phenylalanine or tryptophan. Each record gives: D gene, V gene, J gene, clone size, CDR3 length, CDR3 protein, CDR3 DNA. The D gene is left open where the match is weak. Rows give clone size only sometimes, using once, few, many, or a class for an expanded clone.

NA	TRBV3-1	TRBJ2-1	NA	15	CASSQVVGTYNEQFF	TGTGCCAGCAGCCAAGTCGTCGGCACTTACAATGAGCAGTTCTTC
NA	TRBV24-1	TRBJ1-2	NA	15	CATSELRQVYYGYTF	TGTGCCACCAGTGAGCTCCGACAGGTATACTATGGCTACACCTTC
TRBD1	TRBV18	TRBJ1-1	NA	13	CASSLQGATEAFF	TGTGCCAGCTCACTCCAGGGGGCCACTGAAGCTTTCTTT
TRBD1	TRBV6-6	TRBJ1-2	once	13	CASSLTGAYGYTF	TGTGCCAGCAGTTTAACAGGGGCCTATGGCTACACCTTC
NA	TRBV12-3/TRBV12-4	TRBJ2-1	NA	15	CASSPRRGTYNEQFF	TGTGCCAGCAGTCCCCGGCGCGGGACTTACAATGAGCAGTTCTTC
NA	TRBV2	TRBJ2-4	once	13	CASSGLAKNIQYF	TGTGCCAGCAGCGGACTAGCCAAAAACATTCAGTACTTC
NA	TRBV28	TRBJ1-1	NA	13	CASQQGGNTEAFF	TGTGCCAGCCAACAGGGAGGGAACACTGAAGCTTTCTTT
TRBD1	TRBV7-2	TRBJ2-4	once	16	CASSDDRVRGKNIQYF	TGTGCCAGCAGCGACGACAGGGTCCGAGGAAAAAACATTCAGTACTTC
TRBD1	TRBV18	TRBJ2-3	NA	15	CASSPATGMGDTQYF	TGTGCCAGCTCACCCGCGACAGGGATGGGAGATACGCAGTATTTT
NA	TRBV5-4	TRBJ2-5	NA	12	CASSYEGETQYF	TGTGCCAGCAGCTACGAGGGGGAGACCCAGTACTTC
NA	TRBV19	TRBJ2-6	NA	15	CASSFRNSGANVLTF	TGTGCCAGTAGTTTCAGAAACTCTGGGGCCAACGTCCTGACTTTC